Listed here are 29 T cell receptor beta chains from one sample, sequenced in a study of T cell changes during pregnancy in multiple sclerosis. Libraries were prepared by immunoSEQ multiplex PCR; TCRdb keeps only in-frame clonotypes and omits some of them. The sample lists 70,000 to 95,000 clones, over 75% seen once, with 1.5% to 2% in the top ten. The sample consisted of peripheral blood, taken before pregnancy. The receptor set was obtained from a female donor with multiple sclerosis, enrolled in a pregnancy study.

The chain combines TRBV5-4 with TRBJ2-1, with D possibly TRBD2 on 5 matching bases. The germline gives CDR1 SGHNT, CDR2 YYREEE (reference sequence). CDR3 length: 12 residues. V gave up 4 bases and J gave up 14 bases, with 16 bases separating them. The CDR3 spells CASSAEERAKFF. Written as DNA, the CDR3 is TGTGCCAGCAGCGCCGAAGAGAGGGCGAAGTTCTTC.

This sequence joins TRBV9 and TRBJ1-5, with D uncertain. V was pared by 8 bases and J by 2 bases, with 11 bases between. This CDR3 has 13 amino acids. The V gene's germline CDR1 is SGDLS and CDR2 YYNGEE. CDR3 bases: TGTGCCAGTAATATCGTTGGCAATCAGCCCCAGCATTTT. Protein product: CASNIVGNQPQHF.

The V gene is TRBV6-5, the J gene TRBJ1-2; a possible D gene is TRBD1 (6 bases). CDR1 is MNHEY and CDR2 is SVGAGI in the germline V gene. The CDR3 has 13 amino acids. Deletions cut 3 bases from V and 13 bases from J, with 18 bases between. CDR3 protein: CASSYPGTTPFTF. The CDR3 DNA is TGTGCCAGCAGTTATCCCGGGACAACTCCCTTCACCTTC.

The chain recombines TRBV10-2 with TRBJ2-7; the match to TRBD1 covers 7 bases. This CDR3 is built from 13 residues. Losses at the gene ends were 8 bases for V and 1 base for J; bases not matched to a gene: 5. Germline-derived CDR1 and CDR2 are WSHSY and SAAADI. The CDR3: CASSDRVSYEQYF. CDR3 DNA: TGCGCCAGCTCCGACAGGGTTTCCTACGAGCAGTACTTC.

J is TRBJ2-2 and V is TRBV4-1, with D perhaps TRBD1 (5 bases). This CDR3 has 16 amino acids. Germline-derived CDR1 and CDR2 are MGHRA and YSYEKL. V was trimmed by 1 base and J by 6 bases, leaving 15 bases between them. CDR3 amino acids: CASSQATQGGSGELFF. As DNA, the CDR3 is TGCGCCAGCAGCCAAGCTACCCAGGGTGGGTCCGGGGAGCTGTTTTTT.

This clone was observed a few times. The chain couples TRBV6-5 to TRBJ1-5, with a weak D call TRBD1 (6 bases). V lost 5 bases and J 7 bases, leaving 15 bases between the germline ends. The CDR3 is made up of 14 amino acids. Germline CDR1 and CDR2: MNHEY and SVGAGI. The chain's CDR3 is CASSQQGVGQPQHF. The CDR3 region has the DNA TGTGCCAGCAGTCAACAGGGTGTTGGACAGCCCCAGCATTTT.

This clone was detected only once. This chain links TRBV7-2 with TRBJ2-3; TRBD2 aligns across 8 bases. The V gene's germline CDR1 is SGHTA and CDR2 FQGNSA. V trimming: 5 bases; J trimming: 1 base; junction bases outside the gene matches: 5. The CDR3 is 15 amino acids. The CDR3 sequence is CASSRGGSGTDTQYF. The CDR3 DNA follows: TGTGCCAGCAGCCGGGGGGGGAGCGGCACAGATACGCAGTATTTT.

For the CDR3, the DNA is TGCGCCAGCAGCCAAGAAGGAGGGGTTAGCAATCAGCCCCAGCATTTT. This gives the protein CASSQEGGVSNQPQHF. The chain carries TRBV4-1 and TRBJ1-5, with D perhaps TRBD1 (5 bases). The germline V gene encodes CDR1 MGHRA and CDR2 YSYEKL. Trimming removed 0 bases at V and 0 bases at J, with 9 bases between. This CDR3 has 16 amino acids.

The chain uses TRBV19 and TRBJ2-6, with D unresolved. CDR1 is LNHDA and CDR2 is SQIVND in the germline V gene (reference sequence). V was pared by 5 bases and J by 1 base, with 9 bases between. The CDR3 totals 15 residues. The CDR3 sequence: CASSSQLSGANVLTF. The DNA for the CDR3 is TGTGCCAGTAGTTCACAGCTTTCTGGGGCCAACGTCCTGACTTTC.

The J gene is TRBJ1-2, the V gene TRBV28; a weak D match, TRBD1 (5 bases). Trimming took 3 bases from V and 5 from J, leaving 16 bases between them. This CDR3 has 15 residues. CDR1 and CDR2 (germline): MDHEN, SYDVKM. The CDR3, as DNA: TGTGCCAGCAGTTTTGGAGGGGAGCCTGTGTATGGCTACACCTTC. Protein product: CASSFGGEPVYGYTF.

The chain couples TRBV7-6 to TRBJ2-2; a possible D gene is TRBD1 (5 bases). This CDR3 has 14 amino acids. Germline CDR1 and CDR2: SGHVS and FNYEAQ. V lost 8 bases, J lost 3 bases, and 13 bases lay in between. This CDR3 is CASWAGRYTGELFF. DNA of the CDR3: TGTGCCAGCTGGGCAGGGCGGTACACCGGGGAGCTGTTTTTT.

The chain is built from TRBV4-3 and TRBJ2-3; 7 bases are shared with TRBD1. J lost 1 base, V lost 0 bases, and 7 bases had no gene match. In germline, CDR1 is LGHNA, CDR2 YSLEER. The CDR3 covers 17 residues. The CDR3 DNA sequence: TGCGCCAGCAGCCAAGACCATACAGGGGCCGGCACAGATACGCAGTATTTT. Translation gives CASSQDHTGAGTDTQYF.

The rearrangement joins TRBV9 to TRBJ1-1; TRBD1 is a possible D gene (5 bases). The V end was cut by 0 bases, the J end by 4 bases, with 13 bases between. CDR1 SGDLS and CDR2 YYNGEE come from the germline V gene. The CDR3 extends over 15 amino acids. The CDR3 reads CASSVASQGGTEAFF. The CDR3 DNA reads TGTGCCAGCAGCGTAGCTTCGCAGGGCGGCACTGAAGCTTTCTTT.

The count of this clone is one. Here the CDR3 reads CSAGIVASTDTQYF. CDR3 nucleotide sequence: TGCAGCGCCGGAATAGTAGCGAGCACAGATACGCAGTATTTT. V and J are TRBV29-1 and TRBJ2-3, with D maybe TRBD2 (5 bases). Germline loops: CDR1 SQVTM, CDR2 ANQGSEA. This CDR3 contains 14 residues. Trimming stripped 7 bases from V and 0 bases from J, with 14 bases between.

V and J are TRBV30 and TRBJ1-6; TRBD1 matches at 9 bases. The germline V gene has CDR1 GTSNPN and CDR2 SVGIG (reference sequence). This CDR3 comprises 14 residues. The J segment lost 7 bases and the V segment lost 3 bases, leaving 4 bases of the junction unmatched. DNA of the CDR3: TGTGCCTGGAGCCCAGACAGGGGGAATTCACCCCTCCACTTT. Its protein is CAWSPDRGNSPLHF.

The chain links TRBV29-1 to TRBJ2-7; the D gene is possibly TRBD1 (5 bases). V shed 6 bases and J shed 4 bases, with 16 bases lying between them. The CDR3 sequence is 13 residues long. Germline V gives CDR1 SQVTM, CDR2 ANQGSEA. In nucleotides, the CDR3 is TGCAGCGTAGAACCCCTCGACAGATACGAGCAGTACTTC. As protein: CSVEPLDRYEQYF.

CDR3 in amino acids: CSVDPPRGAFIDEQFF. The DNA of the CDR3 is TGCAGCGTTGATCCCCCCCGGGGGGCCTTTATCGATGAGCAGTTCTTC. This chain connects TRBV29-1 to TRBJ2-1; D might be TRBD2 (7 bases). Germline V gene sequence: CDR1 SQVTM, CDR2 ANQGSEA. The length of the CDR3 is 16 residues. V was pared by 3 bases and J by 8 bases, with 23 bases between.

The chain couples TRBV5-1 to TRBJ1-1; no reliable D call. CDR1 and CDR2 from the germline V gene are SGHRS and YFSETQ. V was cut by 4 bases and J by 0 bases, with 13 bases left in between. The CDR3 is 15 residues long. The CDR3 sequence: CASSPLGSMNTEAFF. CDR3 coding DNA: TGCGCCAGCAGCCCCCTAGGCAGTATGAACACTGAAGCTTTCTTT.

J is TRBJ2-1 and V is TRBV21-1; the table's D call, TRBD2, has no DNA check behind it. TRBV21-1 is recorded as a pseudogene. The CDR3 consists of 13 residues. The CDR3: CASSKEARNEQFF. CDR3 nucleotide sequence: TGTGCCAGCAGCAAAGAAGCGCGAAATGAGCAGTTCTTC.

As concerns this clone: Additional DNA sequences in this sample encode the identical CDR3. The chain is built from TRBV6-1 and TRBJ1-2; possibly TRBD1 for D (5 bases). Germline CDR1 is MNHNS and CDR2 is SASEGT. The CDR3 is made up of 13 amino acids. V dropped 1 base and J dropped 7 bases, with 10 bases sitting between them. In DNA form, the CDR3 reads TGTGCCAGCAGTGAAGTGTTTGGGGCTGGCTACACCTTC. Amino acid sequence: CASSEVFGAGYTF.

The gene calls are TRBV6-1 and TRBJ1-1; 7 bases are a match to TRBD1. CDR3 length equals 13 residues. Unmatched junction bases numbered 3, after V lost 4 bases and J lost 4 bases. The germline gives CDR1 MNHNS, CDR2 SASEGT. The CDR3 reads CASSGSGGTEAFF. The CDR3 DNA sequence: TGTGCCAGCAGTGGCTCAGGGGGCACTGAAGCTTTCTTT.

Only one count was recorded for this clone. The rearrangement links TRBV5-6 to TRBJ2-7, with a possible D match to TRBD1 (6 bases). CDR3 length equals 14 residues. Germline CDR1 and CDR2: SGHDT and YYEEEE. Deletions cut 6 bases from V and 3 bases from J, with 16 bases between. The CDR3 loop reads CASTGMDSVYEQYF. The DNA of the CDR3 is TGTGCCAGCACCGGGATGGACAGCGTCTACGAGCAGTACTTC.

The J gene is TRBJ1-3, the V gene TRBV2, with TRBD1 matching 8 bases. The CDR3 length is 15 residues. With 6 bases clipped from V and 7 bases from J, the junction kept 11 bases outside the gene matches. CDR1 is SNHLY and CDR2 is FYNNEI in the germline V gene. The CDR3 nucleotides are TGTGCCAGCAGATACTTCGGACAGGGTGGGAACACCATATATTTT. The encoded protein is CASRYFGQGGNTIYF. Variable domain in full (rest from reference TRBV2 and TRBJ1-3): EPEVTQTPSHQVTQMGQEVILRCVPISNHLYFYWYRQILGQKVEFLVSFYNNEISEKSEIFDDQFSVERPDGSNFTLKIRSTKLEDSAMYFCASRYFGQGGNTIYFGEGSWLTVV.

J is TRBJ2-3 and V is TRBV28, with 9 bases identical to TRBD1. The ends lost 5 bases at V and 4 bases at J; junction bases unmatched: 13. Germline loops: CDR1 MDHEN, CDR2 SYDVKM. The CDR3 is made up of 17 amino acids. CDR3 in amino acids: CASSPGTGKETADTQYF. CDR3 DNA sequence: TGTGCCAGCAGTCCCGGGACAGGGAAAGAAACAGCAGATACGCAGTATTTT. Full variable domain (rest looked up from reference TRBV28 and TRBJ2-3): DVKVTQSSRYLVKRTGEKVFLECVQDMDHENMFWYRQDPGLGLRLIYFSYDVKMKEKGDIPEGYSVSREKKERFSLILESASTNQTSMYLCASSPGTGKETADTQYFGPGTRLTVL.

The chain combines TRBV6-1 with TRBJ2-2, with D possibly matching TRBD2 (6 bases). V was trimmed by 3 bases and J by 3 bases, leaving 14 bases between them. There are 16 residues in the CDR3. The germline gives CDR1 MNHNS, CDR2 SASEGT. The CDR3 nucleotides are TGTGCCAGCAGTGATAAGGAGGGCACACACACCGGGGAGCTGTTTTTT. It is translated as CASSDKEGTHTGELFF.

The chain employs TRBV28 and TRBJ2-7, with TRBD1 identical over 7 bases. In germline, CDR1 is MDHEN, CDR2 SYDVKM. V lost 6 bases and J lost 7; bases outside the gene matches: 15. The CDR3 consists of 15 residues. CDR3 sequence reads: CASRQGDRTRWEQYF. In DNA form, the CDR3 reads TGTGCCAGCAGGCAGGGGGACCGTACCCGATGGGAGCAGTACTTC.

The chain links TRBV5-1 to TRBJ1-3; weak D call: TRBD1 (5 bases). The CDR3 extends over 14 amino acids. Per the germline V gene, CDR1 is SGHRS and CDR2 is YFSETQ. This CDR3 is CENRGGRSGNTIYF. The CDR3 nucleotides read TGCGAAAACCGGGGGGGAAGGTCTGGAAACACCATATATTTT. The whole variable domain, filled in from reference TRBV5-1 and TRBJ1-3, reads KAGVTQTPRYLIKTRGQQVTLSCSPISGHRSVSWYQQTPGQGLQFLFEYFSETQRNKGNFPGRFSGRQFSNSRSEMNVSTLELGDSALYLCENRGGRSGNTIYFGEGSWLTVV.

Only one count was recorded for this clone. The chain is built from TRBV9 and TRBJ1-4; 9 nucleotides agree with TRBD1. This CDR3 contains 15 residues. Germline V CDR1 and CDR2: SGDLS, YYNGEE. Trimming at V came to 4 bases and at J to 8 bases, leaving 9 bases not matched to a gene. Here the CDR3 reads CASSPRGQGGEKLFF. CDR3 nucleotide sequence: TGTGCCAGCAGCCCTCGGGGACAGGGAGGCGAAAAACTGTTTTTT.

The chain recombines TRBV5-6 with TRBJ2-5; 10 nucleotides line up with TRBD2. The CDR3 covers 16 residues. Germline CDR1 reads SGHDT; CDR2 reads YYEEEE. Trimming removed 3 bases from V and 4 bases from J; junction bases left unmatched: 9. The CDR3 DNA is TGTGCCAGCAGCTGGGGTTACATAGCGGGGGGAGAGACCCAGTACTTC. It translates to CASSWGYIAGGETQYF. The variable domain in full, completed from reference TRBV5-6 and TRBJ2-5, reads DAGVTQSPTHLIKTRGQQVTLRCSPKSGHDTVSWYQQALGQGPQFIFQYYEEEERQRGNFPDRFSGHQFPNYSSELNVNALLLGDSALYLCASSWGYIAGGETQYFGPGTRLLVL.